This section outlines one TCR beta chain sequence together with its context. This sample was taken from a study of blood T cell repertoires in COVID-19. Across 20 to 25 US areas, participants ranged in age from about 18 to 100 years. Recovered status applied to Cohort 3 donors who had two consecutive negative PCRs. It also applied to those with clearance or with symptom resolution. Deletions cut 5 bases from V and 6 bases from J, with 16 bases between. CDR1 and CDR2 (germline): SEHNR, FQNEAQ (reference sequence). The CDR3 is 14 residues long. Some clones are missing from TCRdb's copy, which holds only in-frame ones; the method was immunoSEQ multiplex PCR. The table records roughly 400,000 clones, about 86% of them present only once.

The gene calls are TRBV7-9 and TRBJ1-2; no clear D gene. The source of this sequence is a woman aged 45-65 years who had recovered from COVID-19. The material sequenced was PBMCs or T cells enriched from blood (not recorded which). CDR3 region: CASSDAGRTNGYTF. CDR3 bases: TGTGCCAGCAGCGACGCGGGGAGAACCAATGGCTACACCTTC.